The rows below give T cell receptor beta chains drawn from one sample of a study of CXCR3-negative and CXCR3-positive naive CD8 T cells. TCRdb reworked the 5' RACE reads into one entry per CDR3 protein, no DNA. The sample has about 40,000 distinct CDR3 sequences. Sequenced: memory CD8+ T cells from blood. These receptors were collected from a human donor in good health. Some clones in this sample may be carry-over from other donors' samples. CDR3s include the opening cysteine and the closing phenylalanine or tryptophan. Size values are once, few and many counts, or a class for expanded clones, and some rows have none.

j_gene | abundance | v_gene | CDR3aa
TRBJ2-7 | - | TRBV7-9 | CASSRGDSTYEQYF
TRBJ1-2 | - | TRBV20-1 | CSAPRTALLNYGYTF
TRBJ1-4 | - | TRBV7-9 | CASSLVTANEKLFF
TRBJ2-5 | - | TRBV27 | CASSTGLAVPQETQYF
TRBJ2-5 | - | TRBV7-2 | CASRQAGQETQYF
TRBJ1-3 | - | TRBV12-3/TRBV12-4 | CASSASPQGTLGNTIYF
TRBJ2-3 | - | TRBV7-9 | CASSLALELPTDTQYF
TRBJ1-2 | - | TRBV10-3 | CAINQGNYGYTF
TRBJ1-2 | - | TRBV20-1 | CSARTGEGYTF
TRBJ2-3 | - | TRBV28 | CASRNIRDRDVNTQYF
TRBJ2-7 | - | TRBV28 | CASSPRTVYEQYF
TRBJ2-7 | - | TRBV11-3 | CASSSGRGSSYEQYF
TRBJ1-5 | - | TRBV3-1 | CASSQDPGSNQPQHF
TRBJ2-1 | - | TRBV7-9 | CASSPTSATYNEQFF
TRBJ2-5 | - | TRBV6-6 | CASSYSSSGGGQETQYF
TRBJ2-1 | - | TRBV29-1 | CSVEDLQGSNEQFF
TRBJ2-5 | - | TRBV11-2 | CASSLWGVKGGETQYF
TRBJ2-6 | - | TRBV12-3/TRBV12-4 | CASSGLAGGPGANVLTF
TRBJ2-7 | - | TRBV13 | CASSYGQVSYEQYF
TRBJ1-1 | - | TRBV7-3 | CASRKQGAENTEAFF
TRBJ2-1 | - | TRBV23-1 | CASNPLPGRGGNEQFF
TRBJ2-7 | medium-sized | TRBV6-5 | CASSYSGGMTVYEQYF
TRBJ2-7 | - | TRBV14 | CASSPSTLVEQYF
TRBJ2-1 | - | TRBV7-2 | CASSSGTSGRALSYNEQFF
TRBJ2-3 | - | TRBV28 | CASSQLAGGWGTDTQYF
TRBJ2-1 | - | TRBV5-1 | CASSLPRVEGVDNEQFF
TRBJ2-7 | - | TRBV20-1 | CSATKQDSLHYEQYF
TRBJ2-1 | - | TRBV12-3/TRBV12-4 | CASSFHGSSYNEQFF
TRBJ2-4 | - | TRBV29-1 | CSVGERNIQYF